The subject of this entry is one T cell receptor beta chain. These data belong to a study of blood T cell repertoires in COVID-19. Study details: The United States, Italy and Spain were the sources of the acute and convalescent COVID-19 samples. From T cells, B-cell-depleted T cells, or PBMCs came the material, which was cDNA or gDNA.

Germline V gene data show CDR1 as GTSNPN and CDR2 as SVGIG (reference sequence). CDR3 size: 14 residues. Trimming took 5 bases from V and 9 from J; bases not matched to a gene: 10. In the original processing: Counts of nucleated cells, estimated from reference gene primer amplification, were obtained. Produced via immunoSEQ multiplex PCR; TCRdb's table is partial and in-frame only. V, J and clone size are taken as reported in that table, and D and trimming were inferred from the DNA itself. The data show roughly 290,000 clones, around 88% seen once. V and J are TRBV30 and TRBJ1-6, with 7 positions matching TRBD1. The sequenced sample was peripheral blood. This TCR was recovered from a man aged 30-40 years with acute or convalescent COVID-19. The CDR3 DNA is TGTGCCTGGTCCCGGGACAGAATCGGTTCACCCCTCCACTTT. Residues: CAWSRDRIGSPLHF.